Listed below are T cell receptor beta chains from one sample, sequenced in a study of blood T cell repertoires in COVID-19. The table came from immunoSEQ multiplex PCR; TCRdb's copy has only in-frame clones and leaves some out. Among some 110,000 clones listed, roughly 82% were seen once. The sample was peripheral blood. These receptor sequences come from a human donor in a cohort sampled during active COVID-19. Both conserved end residues are part of each CDR3. A D gene is named only where the DNA matches it firmly. Clone size is stated in some rows and not others, as once, few, many or a class when expanded.

NA TRBJ2-3 NA TRBV18 TGTGCCAGCTCACAAGGGGCGGATACGCAGTATTTT CASSQGADTQYF
once TRBJ2-1 NA TRBV19 TGTGCCAGTAGTATAGCTGGGAGGAACGAGCAGTTCTTC CASSIAGRNEQFF
NA TRBJ2-3 NA TRBV18 TGTGCCAGCTCCCAAAGTCAGAACCCCACCTCAGATACGCAGTATTTT CASSQSQNPTSDTQYF
NA TRBJ2-7 NA TRBV2 TGTGCCAGCAGTGATACTCAGCGGGTAGGAGTAAGCGAGCAGTACTTC CASSDTQRVGVSEQYF
NA TRBJ2-1 TRBD2 TRBV11-2 TGTGCCAGCAGCTTAAGCCTAGCGGAGTACAATGAGCAGTTCTTC CASSLSLAEYNEQFF
NA TRBJ1-6 TRBD1 TRBV27 TGTGCCAGCGGGTCAGGGGGGACGTATTCACCCCTCCACTTT CASGSGGTYSPLHF
NA TRBJ1-1 TRBD1 TRBV19 TGTGCCAGTAGTAATCCCCCAGGGACAGGGAGCACTGAAGCTTTCTTT CASSNPPGTGSTEAFF
once TRBJ2-7 TRBD2 TRBV7-9 TGTGCCAGCAGCTTAGGCGGGAGGGCCAACGAGCAGTACTTC CASSLGGRANEQYF
NA TRBJ1-1 TRBD1 TRBV28 TGTGCCAGCAGTCGGACAGGGGGGGCCCAGGACACTGAAGCTTTCTTT CASSRTGGAQDTEAFF
NA TRBJ2-7 TRBD2 TRBV3-1/TRBV3-2 TGTGCCAGCAGCCAAAGGTCTAGGCGGGAGTGGCTTTACGAGCAGTACTTC CASSQRSRREWLYEQYF
few TRBJ2-1 TRBD2 TRBV4-1 TGCGCCAGCAGCCAAGGGGTTACTAGCGGGAGTATTCATGAGCAGTTCTTC CASSQGVTSGSIHEQFF
NA TRBJ2-1 TRBD2 TRBV6-1 TGTGCCAGCAGTGGTCTAGCGGGAGGGCTCGGGTCTAATGAGCAGTTCTTC CASSGLAGGLGSNEQFF
NA TRBJ2-1 TRBD2 TRBV15 TGTGCCACCAGCGGGAGGACTAGCGGGGAACCCAAAAGCTGGAATGAGCAGTTCTTC CATSGRTSGEPKSWNEQFF
NA TRBJ2-7 NA TRBV4-1 TGCGCCAGCAGCCATCGACCGACAGGACCTTACGAGCAGTACTTC CASSHRPTGPYEQYF
once TRBJ2-7 NA TRBV28 TGTGCCAGCATACCAGGCAGCTCCTACGAGCAGTACTTC CASIPGSSYEQYF
NA TRBJ1-1 TRBD1 TRBV5-1 TGCGCCAGCAGCGCGGACAGGGGGGTGGGTGAAGCTTTCTTT CASSADRGVGEAFF
once TRBJ2-1 NA TRBV19 TGTGCCAGTAGTATGCGGGGAAGATACAATGAGCAGTTCTTC CASSMRGRYNEQFF
NA TRBJ1-2 NA TRBV19 TGTGCCAGTAGTGCGGGTTTTGCCTATGGCTACACCTTC CASSAGFAYGYTF
NA TRBJ2-6 TRBD1 TRBV28 TGTGCCAGCAGTTTTACAGGGGTCGGCTCTGGGGCCAACGTCCTGACTTTC CASSFTGVGSGANVLTF
NA TRBJ1-1 NA TRBV27 TGTGCCAGCAGACTATTAATAACAGGGAGCGGCACTGAAGCTTTCTTT CASRLLITGSGTEAFF
NA TRBJ2-3 NA TRBV5-6 TGTGCCAGCAGCTTTTATAGCGGCACAGATACGCAGTATTTT CASSFYSGTDTQYF
NA TRBJ1-2 NA TRBV19 TGTGCCAGTAGTATTTGGAGGGAAAATCACTATGGCTACACCTTC CASSIWRENHYGYTF
NA TRBJ2-5 TRBD1 TRBV18 TGTGCCAGCTCACCGGCAGGGGGCCAAGAGACCCAGTACTTC CASSPAGGQETQYF
NA TRBJ2-3 TRBD1 TRBV19 TGTGCCACGGGACAGGGTCTCACAGATACGCAGTATTTT CATGQGLTDTQYF